This T cell receptor beta chain was captured in a study of cytomegalovirus exposure and HLA in healthy donors. Background on the study: According to later analysis, the same platform produced the 120 validation and 600 to 800 first-cohort repertoires.

TCRdb's copy holds only in-frame clones and misses some; the assay was immunoSEQ multiplex PCR. The sample records roughly 240,000 clones, around 87% being singletons. The CDR3 length is 15 residues. Germline V gene data show CDR1 as SGHTA and CDR2 as FQGNSA. The J segment lost 5 bases and the V segment lost 8 bases, leaving 10 bases of the junction unmatched. The TCR was taken from a man between 18 and 29 years old in good health and CMV-seronegative. The rearrangement uses TRBV7-2 and TRBJ2-1, with TRBD2 matching over 9 bases. Sequencing was done on a sample of PBMCs. This CDR3 is CASGQRGALHNEQFF. CDR3 sequence (DNA): TGTGCCAGCGGACAGCGGGGGGCTCTCCACAATGAGCAGTTCTTC.